This T cell receptor (beta chain) was profiled in a study of cytomegalovirus exposure and HLA in healthy donors. Study-level results: Some highly shared sequence variants likely arose as a pipeline artifact. By a later analysis, the bulk of CMV-associated TCR beta chains appeared HLA-restricted. Data from an earlier analysis indicated that most TCR beta V segments were productive either about 87% or about 30% of the time. In vitro assays verified that three CMV-associated chains recognized CMV antigens specifically.

CDR3 size: 14 residues. V shed 0 bases, J shed 4 bases, and the junction held 1 base outside the gene matches. Germline V gene lookup returns CDR1 PRHDT and CDR2 FYEKMQ (reference sequence). Turning to this clone: Its target is not known.

In the PCR, 60 Vbeta and 13 Jbeta primers were used. Only in-frame clones appear in the TCRdb table, and some are missing; sequencing was by immunoSEQ multiplex PCR. In total, the table holds approximately 140,000 clones. The TCR sequence derives from a woman between 45 and 65 years old in good health and CMV-seronegative. Sequenced input: PBMCs. V and J are TRBV13 and TRBJ2-7; 9 bases match TRBD2. CDR3 DNA sequence: TGTGCCAGCAGCTTAGGGCGGGGGGGGTACGAGCAGTACTTC. Amino acid sequence: CASSLGRGGYEQYF.